Listed below are T cell receptor beta chains from one sample, sequenced in a study of T-cell memory formation after mild COVID-19. TCRdb called the 5' RACE reads again in MiXCR, with one record for every CDR3 protein. The table lists about 110,000 distinct CDR3 sequences, about 17% of them singletons. Sequenced input: PBMCs or a T cell subset sorted from them (not recorded which). The source is an adult woman who had mild COVID-19 (a few samples of this study predate the infection). Cell type and time point are not known. CDR3s include the opening cysteine and the closing phenylalanine or tryptophan. Fields, in order: CDR3 DNA, CDR3 protein, clone size, D gene, V gene, J gene. The D gene is left open where the match is weak. A row's size may be missing; if present it is once, few, many or a size class.

cdr3_nt: TGTGCCACCAGCAGAGCAGGCAGGATGTACTATGGCTACACCTTC
cdr3_aa: CATSRAGRMYYGYTF
clone_size: few
d_call: .
v_call: TRBV15
j_call: TRBJ1-2

cdr3_nt: TGTGCCAGCAGCTTAAGCGCGGGAGGGGGGGAGACCCAGTACTTC
cdr3_aa: CASSLSAGGGETQYF
clone_size: .
d_call: TRBD2
v_call: TRBV7-8
j_call: TRBJ2-5

cdr3_nt: TGTGCCAGTAGTGTCCCGGGACAGGGGTACTACGAGCAGTACTTC
cdr3_aa: CASSVPGQGYYEQYF
clone_size: .
d_call: TRBD1
v_call: TRBV19
j_call: TRBJ2-7

cdr3_nt: TGTGCCAGCAGCTTAGGGGACTACTACACAGATACGCAGTATTTT
cdr3_aa: CASSLGDYYTDTQYF
clone_size: .
d_call: TRBD2
v_call: TRBV7-6
j_call: TRBJ2-3

cdr3_nt: TGCGCCAGCAGCCAAGATGAGGGAAGCGGTAACAATGAGCAGTTCTTC
cdr3_aa: CASSQDEGSGNNEQFF
clone_size: .
d_call: .
v_call: TRBV4-3
j_call: TRBJ2-1

cdr3_nt: TGTGCCAGCAGTTTAGGTCACTCCGCTGAGTACAATGAGCAGTTCTTC
cdr3_aa: CASSLGHSAEYNEQFF
clone_size: .
d_call: .
v_call: TRBV12-3/TRBV12-4
j_call: TRBJ2-1

cdr3_nt: TGTGCCAGCAGGGACAGGGTTGATCAGCCCCAGCATTTT
cdr3_aa: CASRDRVDQPQHF
clone_size: .
d_call: TRBD1
v_call: TRBV6-2/TRBV6-3
j_call: TRBJ1-5

cdr3_nt: TGCAGCGTTGAAGGGGACAGGGCAAGTGACACCTTC
cdr3_aa: CSVEGDRASDTF
clone_size: .
d_call: TRBD1
v_call: TRBV29-1
j_call: TRBJ1-2

cdr3_nt: TGTGCCAGCAGCCTCTATGGCTCCTACGAGCAGTACTTC
cdr3_aa: CASSLYGSYEQYF
clone_size: .
d_call: .
v_call: TRBV7-9
j_call: TRBJ2-7

cdr3_nt: TGTGCCACCAGTGATAGTCTATACAATGAGCAGTTCTTC
cdr3_aa: CATSDSLYNEQFF
clone_size: .
d_call: .
v_call: TRBV24-1
j_call: TRBJ2-1

cdr3_nt: TGTGCCAGCAGACCACGAGCGGAAGAGACCCAGTACTTC
cdr3_aa: CASRPRAEETQYF
clone_size: .
d_call: .
v_call: TRBV14
j_call: TRBJ2-5

cdr3_nt: TGTGCCAGCAGTGCTACCTGGACCTACGAGCAGTACTTC
cdr3_aa: CASSATWTYEQYF
clone_size: .
d_call: .
v_call: TRBV12-3/TRBV12-4
j_call: TRBJ2-7

cdr3_nt: TGTGCCAGCAGCGCGGAGACAGGGACCTACAATGAGCAGTTCTTC
cdr3_aa: CASSAETGTYNEQFF
clone_size: once
d_call: TRBD1
v_call: TRBV9
j_call: TRBJ2-1

cdr3_nt: TGTGCCAGCAGCTGGACAGCGGATCCCAACTATGGCTACACCTTC
cdr3_aa: CASSWTADPNYGYTF
clone_size: few
d_call: .
v_call: TRBV7-2
j_call: TRBJ1-2

cdr3_nt: TGTGCCAGCAGTTTGCCAGGGGACACTGAAGCTTTCTTT
cdr3_aa: CASSLPGDTEAFF
clone_size: .
d_call: .
v_call: TRBV12-3/TRBV12-4
j_call: TRBJ1-1

cdr3_nt: TGCGCCAGCAGCTTGGTCGGGAACTCGAACACTGAAGCTTTCTTT
cdr3_aa: CASSLVGNSNTEAFF
clone_size: .
d_call: .
v_call: TRBV5-1
j_call: TRBJ1-1

cdr3_nt: TGTGCCAGCAGAGATACCGGGACTAGTTCCTACAATGAGCAGTTCTTC
cdr3_aa: CASRDTGTSSYNEQFF
clone_size: .
d_call: TRBD2
v_call: TRBV13
j_call: TRBJ2-1

cdr3_nt: TGCAGTGCTAGAGATCTGGGGCCCTATGGCTACACCTTC
cdr3_aa: CSARDLGPYGYTF
clone_size: .
d_call: .
v_call: TRBV20-1
j_call: TRBJ1-2

cdr3_nt: TGTGCCAGCAGCCAAGGGCGGAGCTCCTACAATGAGCAGTTCTTC
cdr3_aa: CASSQGRSSYNEQFF
clone_size: few
d_call: .
v_call: TRBV7-6
j_call: TRBJ2-1

cdr3_nt: TGTGCCAGCAGCAATGGACTACCCCAGACGGAGACCCAGTACTTC
cdr3_aa: CASSNGLPQTETQYF
clone_size: .
d_call: .
v_call: TRBV7-9
j_call: TRBJ2-5

cdr3_nt: TGTGCCAGCAGCCATTATGCCGGGGAGCTGTTTTTT
cdr3_aa: CASSHYAGELFF
clone_size: .
d_call: .
v_call: TRBV5-6
j_call: TRBJ2-2

cdr3_nt: TGCAGTGCTAGAGATATAGGCAGGGCGGGGACTGAAGCTTTCTTT
cdr3_aa: CSARDIGRAGTEAFF
clone_size: few
d_call: .
v_call: TRBV20-1
j_call: TRBJ1-1

cdr3_nt: TGTGCCAGCAGCTTATTGTGGGGGACTCCTAGCAATGAGCAGTTCTTC
cdr3_aa: CASSLLWGTPSNEQFF
clone_size: few
d_call: .
v_call: TRBV7-2
j_call: TRBJ2-1

cdr3_nt: TGCGCCAGCAGTTCCGGGACAGGGGATAATTCACCCCTCCACTTT
cdr3_aa: CASSSGTGDNSPLHF
clone_size: .
d_call: TRBD1
v_call: TRBV5-1
j_call: TRBJ1-6

cdr3_nt: TGTGCCAGCAGTGAGGGGGGCACTGAAGCTTTCTTT
cdr3_aa: CASSEGGTEAFF
clone_size: .
d_call: .
v_call: TRBV6-1
j_call: TRBJ1-1

cdr3_nt: TGTGCCAGCAGTTACGTGACGGGAACTAATGAAAAACTGTTTTTT
cdr3_aa: CASSYVTGTNEKLFF
clone_size: few
d_call: .
v_call: TRBV6-6
j_call: TRBJ1-4

cdr3_nt: TGTGCCAGCAGCTCAATCTGGGACAGGACCAAAAACATTCAGTACTTC
cdr3_aa: CASSSIWDRTKNIQYF
clone_size: .
d_call: TRBD1
v_call: TRBV7-9
j_call: TRBJ2-4

cdr3_nt: TGTGCCAGCAGTTTCGGGGACCCGGGAAACACTGAAGCTTTCTTT
cdr3_aa: CASSFGDPGNTEAFF
clone_size: many
d_call: .
v_call: TRBV12-3/TRBV12-4
j_call: TRBJ1-1

cdr3_nt: TGTGCCAGCAGTTGGATTCCTGGCCGGGGCAATGAGCAGTTCTTC
cdr3_aa: CASSWIPGRGNEQFF
clone_size: .
d_call: .
v_call: TRBV27
j_call: TRBJ2-1

cdr3_nt: TGTGCCACCAGCAGAGGAGTAGCGGGGGATTCTAATGAGCAGTTCTTC
cdr3_aa: CATSRGVAGDSNEQFF
clone_size: .
d_call: TRBD2
v_call: TRBV15
j_call: TRBJ2-1

cdr3_nt: TGTGCCAGTACCCCCCCTTGGGGGGAGACCAATGAGCAGTTCTTC
cdr3_aa: CASTPPWGETNEQFF
clone_size: few
d_call: .
v_call: TRBV7-8
j_call: TRBJ2-1

cdr3_nt: TGTGCCACCAGTGGCCAGGGTGGGGCTGAAGCTTTCTTT
cdr3_aa: CATSGQGGAEAFF
clone_size: few
d_call: .
v_call: TRBV24-1
j_call: TRBJ1-1

cdr3_nt: TGTGCCAGCAGCTTACTCAGGAATCAGCCCCAGCATTTT
cdr3_aa: CASSLLRNQPQHF
clone_size: few
d_call: .
v_call: TRBV7-2
j_call: TRBJ1-5

cdr3_nt: TGCAGTGCTAGAGATGGGGGCAGAAAAGCTTTCTTT
cdr3_aa: CSARDGGRKAFF
clone_size: few
d_call: .
v_call: TRBV20-1
j_call: TRBJ1-1

cdr3_nt: TGTGCCAGCAGTGAAGGGGTGTGGCGCTACGAGCAGTACTTC
cdr3_aa: CASSEGVWRYEQYF
clone_size: few
d_call: .
v_call: TRBV6-1
j_call: TRBJ2-7